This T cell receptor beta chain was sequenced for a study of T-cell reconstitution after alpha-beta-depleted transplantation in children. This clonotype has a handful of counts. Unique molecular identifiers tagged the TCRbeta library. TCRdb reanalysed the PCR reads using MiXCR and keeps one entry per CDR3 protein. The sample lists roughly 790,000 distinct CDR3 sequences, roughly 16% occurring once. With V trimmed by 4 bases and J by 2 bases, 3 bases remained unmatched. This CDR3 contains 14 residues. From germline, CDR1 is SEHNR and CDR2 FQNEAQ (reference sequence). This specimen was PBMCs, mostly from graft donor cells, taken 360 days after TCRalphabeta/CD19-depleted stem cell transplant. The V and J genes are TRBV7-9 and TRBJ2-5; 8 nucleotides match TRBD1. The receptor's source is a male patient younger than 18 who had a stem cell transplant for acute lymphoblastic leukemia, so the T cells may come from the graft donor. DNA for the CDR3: TGTGCCAGCAGCTCGGACAGGGTACAAGAGACCCAGTACTTC. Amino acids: CASSSDRVQETQYF. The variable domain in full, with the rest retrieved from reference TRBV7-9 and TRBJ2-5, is DTGVSQNPRHKITKRGQNVTFRCDPISEHNRLYWYRQTLGQGPEFLTYFQNEAQLEKSRLLSDRFSAERPKGSFSTLEIQRTEQGDSAMYLCASSSDRVQETQYFGPGTRLLVL.